The sequence of this T cell receptor beta chain was determined in a study of Graves' ophthalmopathy and Graves' hyperthyroidism. Regarding the study as a whole: Blood was where most expanded thyroid clonotypes above 0.001 frequency also turned up.

Researchers classed hyperthyroidism as stable given no ophthalmopathy within 18 months of follow-up. Sampling approximately 11 ml of fresh peripheral blood provided the PBMCs. The CDR3 sequence is 15 residues long. CDR1 DFQATT and CDR2 SNEGSKA come from the germline V gene (reference sequence). V shed 2 bases and J 1 base; nucleotides not matched to a gene: 7. Amplification from RNA transcripts yielded the TCR beta CDR3 regions. After a first-round RT-PCR with HTBI primers, a second-round multiplex PCR was run. TCRdb used MiXCR to reprocess the multiplex PCR reads, holding one entry per CDR3 protein. Here the sample spans about 400,000 distinct CDR3 sequences, roughly 20% being singletons. This clonotype has ten or more counts. Its antigen is undetermined.

The TCR was taken from a woman younger than 30 with stable Graves' hyperthyroidism. The sample was peripheral blood. The rearrangement joins TRBV20-1 to TRBJ2-7; 8 bases agree with TRBD2. CDR3 in amino acids: CSARTGAGASYEQYF. CDR3 sequence (DNA): TGCAGTGCTAGAACAGGAGCGGGGGCATCCTACGAGCAGTACTTC.